This section outlines one T cell receptor beta chain sequence together with its context. Its matching antigen is unknown. This entry comes from a study of blood T cells in healthy people across ages. Using a J-beta primer mix together with a sample-barcoded 5' primer, a second PCR was run for roughly 6 to 12 cycles. TCRdb redid the calling of the 5' RACE reads with MiXCR, one entry per CDR3 protein. The sample carries about 730,000 distinct CDR3 sequences, roughly 45% recorded once. PBMCs, at least 7 million per sample, were isolated. Study-wide results and caveats: The unknown donor CMV status may have confounded expanded clonotype changes.

In germline, CDR1 is SGHRS, CDR2 YFSETQ. Trimming took off 1 base at V and 2 bases at J, with 9 bases between the two ends. The CDR3 loop spans 15 amino acids. This receptor was taken from a woman aged 55 to 70 in good health. Sequenced material: blood. The rearrangement links TRBV5-1 to TRBJ2-2; D call uncertain. The CDR3 protein is CASSLLPLNTGELFF. DNA for the CDR3: TGCGCCAGCAGCTTGTTACCATTAAACACCGGGGAGCTGTTTTTT. The full variable domain, its missing parts supplied by reference TRBV5-1 and TRBJ2-2, is KAGVTQTPRYLIKTRGQQVTLSCSPISGHRSVSWYQQTPGQGLQFLFEYFSETQRNKGNFPGRFSGRQFSNSRSEMNVSTLELGDSALYLCASSLLPLNTGELFFGEGSRLTVL.